This TCR beta chain originates from a study of patients and donors after allogeneic stem cell transplantation. V lost 2 bases, J lost 4 bases, and 5 bases lay in between. CDR3 length: 12 amino acids. Looked up from germline, CDR1 is SGHAT and CDR2 is FQNNGV. Via MiXCR, TCRdb re-called the RT-PCR reads, giving one row per CDR3 protein. Of some 880,000 distinct CDR3 sequences in the sample, under 20% were seen once. This TCR derives from a human donor who was either an allogeneic HSCT recipient or a stem cell or donor lymphocyte infusion donor (not recorded which). It is not recorded whose cells these are; they may come from a transplant donor. Material for sequencing was blood, either unsorted or a sorted T cell fraction (not recorded which). V and J are TRBV11-2 and TRBJ1-2; the D is unclear. The CDR3 coding sequence is TGTGCCAGCAGCTTATCGAGCTATGGCTACACCTTC. Translating it yields CASSLSSYGYTF.